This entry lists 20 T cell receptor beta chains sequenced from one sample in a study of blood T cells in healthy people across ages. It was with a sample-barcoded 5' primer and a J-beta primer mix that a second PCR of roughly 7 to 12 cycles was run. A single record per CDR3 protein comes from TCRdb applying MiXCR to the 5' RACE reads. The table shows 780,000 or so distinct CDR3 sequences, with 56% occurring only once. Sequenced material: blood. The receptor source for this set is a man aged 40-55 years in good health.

The CDR3 DNA follows: TGTGCCATCGCTCGGGCGGCGGAGTCACCCCTCCACTTT. This encodes CAIARAAESPLHF. The chain combines TRBV2 with TRBJ1-6; D is unresolved. CDR1 SNHLY and CDR2 FYNNEI come from the germline V gene. This CDR3 is built from 13 residues. The germline V and J ends were trimmed by 10 bases and 10 bases, with 17 bases remaining between them.

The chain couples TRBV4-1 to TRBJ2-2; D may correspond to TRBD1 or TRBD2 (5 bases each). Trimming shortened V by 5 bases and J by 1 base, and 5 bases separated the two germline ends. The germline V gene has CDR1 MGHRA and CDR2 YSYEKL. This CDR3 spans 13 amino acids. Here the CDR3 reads CASSGGNTGELFF. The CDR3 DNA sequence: TGCGCCAGCAGCGGGGGGAACACCGGGGAGCTGTTTTTT.

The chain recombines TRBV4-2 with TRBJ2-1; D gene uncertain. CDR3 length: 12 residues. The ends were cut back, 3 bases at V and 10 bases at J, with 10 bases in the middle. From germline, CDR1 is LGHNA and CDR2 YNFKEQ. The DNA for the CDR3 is TGTGCCAGCAGCCAGGGCCGAGGAGAGCAGTTCTTC. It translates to CASSQGRGEQFF.

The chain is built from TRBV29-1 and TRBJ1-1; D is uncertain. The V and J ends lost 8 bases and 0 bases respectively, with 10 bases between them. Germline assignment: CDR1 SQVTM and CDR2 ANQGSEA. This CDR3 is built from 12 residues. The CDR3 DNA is TGCAGCCCAAGCGGAGTGAACACTGAAGCTTTCTTT. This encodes CSPSGVNTEAFF. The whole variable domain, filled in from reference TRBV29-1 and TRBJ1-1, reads SAVISQKPSRDICQRGTSLTIQCQVDSQVTMMFWYRQQPGQSLTLIATANQGSEATYESGFVIDKFPISRPNLTFSTLTVSNMSPEDSSIYLCSPSGVNTEAFFGQGTRLTVV.

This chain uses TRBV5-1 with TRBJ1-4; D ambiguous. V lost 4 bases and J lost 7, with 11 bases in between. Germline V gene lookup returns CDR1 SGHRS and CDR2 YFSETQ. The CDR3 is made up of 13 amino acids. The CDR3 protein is CASSLDGLEKLFF. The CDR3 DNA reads TGCGCCAGCAGCCTCGACGGACTTGAAAAACTGTTTTTT. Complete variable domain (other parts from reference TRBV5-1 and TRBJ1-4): KAGVTQTPRYLIKTRGQQVTLSCSPISGHRSVSWYQQTPGQGLQFLFEYFSETQRNKGNFPGRFSGRQFSNSRSEMNVSTLELGDSALYLCASSLDGLEKLFFGSGTQLSVL.

The CDR3 nucleotides are TGCGCCAGCAGCTTGGCGGGTCCGGGTGCCGTCCTTGGCGCTGAAGCTTTCTTT. Translation gives CASSLAGPGAVLGAEAFF. This chain connects TRBV5-1 to TRBJ1-1, with no clear D. Trimming removed 0 bases from V and 6 bases from J, with 24 bases in between. The CDR3 has 18 amino acids. Germline CDR1 SGHRS, CDR2 YFSETQ. Variable domain in full (rest from reference TRBV5-1 and TRBJ1-1): KAGVTQTPRYLIKTRGQQVTLSCSPISGHRSVSWYQQTPGQGLQFLFEYFSETQRNKGNFPGRFSGRQFSNSRSEMNVSTLELGDSALYLCASSLAGPGAVLGAEAFFGQGTRLTVV.

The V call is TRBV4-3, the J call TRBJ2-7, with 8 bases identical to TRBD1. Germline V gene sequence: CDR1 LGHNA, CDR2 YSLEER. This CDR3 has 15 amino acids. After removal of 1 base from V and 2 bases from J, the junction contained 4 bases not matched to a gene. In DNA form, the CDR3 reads TGCGCCAGCAGCCAAGGGCGGGGACAGGCCTACGAGCAGTACTTC. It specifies CASSQGRGQAYEQYF.

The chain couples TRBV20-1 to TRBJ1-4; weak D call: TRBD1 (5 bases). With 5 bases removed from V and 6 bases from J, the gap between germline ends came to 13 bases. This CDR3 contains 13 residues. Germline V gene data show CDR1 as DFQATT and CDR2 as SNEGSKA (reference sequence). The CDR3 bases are TGCAGTGCTGCCGGGGACCGACATGAAAAACTGTTTTTT. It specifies CSAAGDRHEKLFF.

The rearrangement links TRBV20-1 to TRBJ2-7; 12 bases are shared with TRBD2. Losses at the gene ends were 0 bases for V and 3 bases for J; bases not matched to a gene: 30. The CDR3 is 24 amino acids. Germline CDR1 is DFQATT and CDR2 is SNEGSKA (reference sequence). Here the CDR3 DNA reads TGCAGTGCTAGAGATCGCGGGACACCGAACCCCCTAGCGGGAGGGCCCCTTAAATACTACGAGCAGTACTTC. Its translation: CSARDRGTPNPLAGGPLKYYEQYF.

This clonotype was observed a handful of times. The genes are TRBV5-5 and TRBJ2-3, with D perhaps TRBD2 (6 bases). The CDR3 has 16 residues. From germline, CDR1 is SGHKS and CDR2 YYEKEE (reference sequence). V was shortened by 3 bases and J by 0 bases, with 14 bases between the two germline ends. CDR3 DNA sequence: TGTGCCAGCAGCTCCCGACTGGCGGGAAGCACAGATACGCAGTATTTT. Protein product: CASSSRLAGSTDTQYF.

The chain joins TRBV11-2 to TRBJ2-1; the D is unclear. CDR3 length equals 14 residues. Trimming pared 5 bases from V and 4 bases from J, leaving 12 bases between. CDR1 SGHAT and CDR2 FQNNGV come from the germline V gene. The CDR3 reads CASSPRPIYNEQFF. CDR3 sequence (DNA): TGTGCCAGCAGCCCCCGACCTATTTACAATGAGCAGTTCTTC.

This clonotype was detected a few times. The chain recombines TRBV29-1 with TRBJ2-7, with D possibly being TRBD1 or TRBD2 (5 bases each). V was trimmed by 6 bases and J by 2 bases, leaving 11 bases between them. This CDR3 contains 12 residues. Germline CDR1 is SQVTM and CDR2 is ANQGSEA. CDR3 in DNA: TGCAGCGTGGGACGGGATACCTACGAGCAGTACTTC. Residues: CSVGRDTYEQYF.

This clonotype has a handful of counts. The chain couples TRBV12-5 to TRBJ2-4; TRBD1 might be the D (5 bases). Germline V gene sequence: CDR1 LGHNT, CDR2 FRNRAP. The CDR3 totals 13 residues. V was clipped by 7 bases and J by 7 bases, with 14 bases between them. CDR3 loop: CASEGRVGNIQYF. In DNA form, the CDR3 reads TGTGCTAGTGAGGGCAGGGTAGGGAACATTCAGTACTTC.

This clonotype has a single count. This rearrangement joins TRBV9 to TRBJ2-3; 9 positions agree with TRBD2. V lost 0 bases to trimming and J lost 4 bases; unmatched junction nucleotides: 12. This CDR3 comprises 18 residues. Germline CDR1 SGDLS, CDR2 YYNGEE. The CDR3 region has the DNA TGTGCCAGCAGCGTAGGTCCCAAGCGGGAGGTACTCCCAGATACGCAGTATTTT. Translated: CASSVGPKREVLPDTQYF.

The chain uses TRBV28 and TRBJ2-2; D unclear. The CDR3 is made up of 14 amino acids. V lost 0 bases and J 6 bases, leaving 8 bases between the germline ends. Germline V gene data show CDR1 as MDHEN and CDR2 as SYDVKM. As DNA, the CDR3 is TGTGCCAGCAGTTTATGGGCAGGTTCCGGGGAGCTGTTTTTT. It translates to CASSLWAGSGELFF.

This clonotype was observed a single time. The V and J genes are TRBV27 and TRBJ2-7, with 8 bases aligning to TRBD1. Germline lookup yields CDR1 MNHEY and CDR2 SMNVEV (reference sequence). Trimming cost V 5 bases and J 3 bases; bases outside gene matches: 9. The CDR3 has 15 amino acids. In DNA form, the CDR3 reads TGTGCCAGCAGTACAGGGGGAAGTATGGTCTACGAGCAGTACTTC. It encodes CASSTGGSMVYEQYF.

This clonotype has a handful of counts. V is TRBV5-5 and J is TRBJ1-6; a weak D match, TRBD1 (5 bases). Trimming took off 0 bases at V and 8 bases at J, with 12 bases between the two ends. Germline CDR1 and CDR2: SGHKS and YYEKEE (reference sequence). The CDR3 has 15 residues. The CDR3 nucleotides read TGTGCCAGCAGCTTGGGGACGGGGACGGATTCACCCCTCCACTTT. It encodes CASSLGTGTDSPLHF.

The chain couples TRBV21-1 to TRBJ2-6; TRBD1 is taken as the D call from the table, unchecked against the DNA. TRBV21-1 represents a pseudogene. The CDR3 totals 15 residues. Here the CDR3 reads CASSNGQAGANVLTF. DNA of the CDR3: TGTGCCAGCAGCAACGGGCAGGCTGGGGCCAACGTCCTGACTTTC.

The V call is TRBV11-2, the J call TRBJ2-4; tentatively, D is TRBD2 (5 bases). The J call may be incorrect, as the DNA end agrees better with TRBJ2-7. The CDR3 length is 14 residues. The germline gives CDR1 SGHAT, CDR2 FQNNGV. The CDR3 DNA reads TGTGCCAGCAGCTTAGGACGGCCTGGGAGCGAGCAGTACTTC. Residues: CASSLGRPGSEQYF.

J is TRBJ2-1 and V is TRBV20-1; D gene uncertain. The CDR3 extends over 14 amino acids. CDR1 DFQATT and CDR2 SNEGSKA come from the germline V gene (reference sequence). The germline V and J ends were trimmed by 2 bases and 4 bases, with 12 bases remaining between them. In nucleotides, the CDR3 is TGCAGTGCTAGACCCGGTTCTCTGTACAATGAGCAGTTCTTC. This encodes CSARPGSLYNEQFF.